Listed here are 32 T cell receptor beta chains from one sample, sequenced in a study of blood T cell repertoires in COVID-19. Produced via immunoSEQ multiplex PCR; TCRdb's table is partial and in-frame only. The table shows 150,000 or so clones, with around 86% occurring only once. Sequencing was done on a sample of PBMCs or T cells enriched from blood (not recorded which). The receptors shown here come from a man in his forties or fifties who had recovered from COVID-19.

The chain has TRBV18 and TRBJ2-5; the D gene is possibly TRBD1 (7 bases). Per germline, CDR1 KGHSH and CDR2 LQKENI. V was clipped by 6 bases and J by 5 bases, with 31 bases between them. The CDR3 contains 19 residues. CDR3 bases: TGTGCCAGCTCGACCGGAGCGTATATCAGGGGGGCCGAGGCGGAGACCCAGTACTTC. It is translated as CASSTGAYIRGAEAETQYF.

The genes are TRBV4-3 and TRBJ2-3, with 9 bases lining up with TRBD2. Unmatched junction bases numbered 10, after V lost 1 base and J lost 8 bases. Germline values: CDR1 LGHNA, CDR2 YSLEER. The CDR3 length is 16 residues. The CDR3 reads CASSQGSSGTSGTQYF. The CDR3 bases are TGCGCCAGCAGCCAAGGTTCTAGCGGGACCTCGGGTACGCAGTATTTT.

The CDR3 loop is CASSQETGGSTDTQYF. The CDR3 nucleotides read TGTGCCAGCAGCCAAGAAACGGGAGGGAGCACAGATACGCAGTATTTT. The chain couples TRBV3-1 (or the pseudogene TRBV3-2) to TRBJ2-3; 8 nucleotides line up with TRBD2. Trimming cost V 0 bases and J 0 bases; bases outside gene matches: 2. Germline CDR1 LGHDT, CDR2 YNNKEL (reference sequence). The CDR3 length is 16 residues.

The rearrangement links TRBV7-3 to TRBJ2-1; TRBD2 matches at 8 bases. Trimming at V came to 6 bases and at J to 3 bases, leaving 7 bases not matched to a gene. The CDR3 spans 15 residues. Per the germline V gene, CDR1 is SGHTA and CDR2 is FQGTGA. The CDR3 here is CASSREGLGYNEQFF. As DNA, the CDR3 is TGTGCCAGCAGTCGGGAGGGTCTGGGCTACAATGAGCAGTTCTTC.

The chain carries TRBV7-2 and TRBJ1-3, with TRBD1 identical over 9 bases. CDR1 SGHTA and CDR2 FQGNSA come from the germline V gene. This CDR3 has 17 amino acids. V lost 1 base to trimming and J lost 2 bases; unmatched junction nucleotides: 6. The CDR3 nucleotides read TGTGCCAGCAGCTTAGAAACAGGGGGCTGGGCTGGAAACACCATATATTTT. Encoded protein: CASSLETGGWAGNTIYF.

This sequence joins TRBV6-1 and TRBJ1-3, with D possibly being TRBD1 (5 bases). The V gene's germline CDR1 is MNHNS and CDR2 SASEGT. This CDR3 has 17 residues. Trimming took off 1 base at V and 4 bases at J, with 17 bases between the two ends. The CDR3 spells CASSEGWTSSLGNTIYF. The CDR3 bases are TGTGCCAGCAGTGAAGGCTGGACATCTTCGTTAGGAAACACCATATATTTT.

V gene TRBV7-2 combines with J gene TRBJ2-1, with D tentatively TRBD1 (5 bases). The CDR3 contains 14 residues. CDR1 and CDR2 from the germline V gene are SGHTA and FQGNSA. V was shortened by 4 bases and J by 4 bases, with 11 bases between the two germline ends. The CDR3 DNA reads TGTGCCAGCAGCTGGTGGGGCAGTTACAATGAGCAGTTCTTC. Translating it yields CASSWWGSYNEQFF. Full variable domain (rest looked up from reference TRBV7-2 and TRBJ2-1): GAGVSQSPSNKVTEKGKDVELRCDPISGHTALYWYRQSLGQGLEFLIYFQGNSAPDKSGLPSDRFSAERTGGSVSTLTIQRTQQEDSAVYLCASSWWGSYNEQFFGPGTRLTVL.

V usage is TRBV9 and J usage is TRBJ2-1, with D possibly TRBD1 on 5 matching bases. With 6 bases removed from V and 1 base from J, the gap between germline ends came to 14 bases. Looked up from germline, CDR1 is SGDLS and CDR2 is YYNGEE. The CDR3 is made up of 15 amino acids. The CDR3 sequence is CASTQQVTSYNEQFF. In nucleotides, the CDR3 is TGTGCCAGCACCCAACAGGTGACTTCCTACAATGAGCAGTTCTTC.

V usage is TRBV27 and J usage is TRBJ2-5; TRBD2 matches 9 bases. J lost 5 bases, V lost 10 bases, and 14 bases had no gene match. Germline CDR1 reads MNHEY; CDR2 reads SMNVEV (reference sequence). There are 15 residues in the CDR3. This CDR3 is CATSLAGVNSETQYF. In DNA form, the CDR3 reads TGTGCCACGTCTTTAGCGGGAGTCAATTCGGAGACCCAGTACTTC.

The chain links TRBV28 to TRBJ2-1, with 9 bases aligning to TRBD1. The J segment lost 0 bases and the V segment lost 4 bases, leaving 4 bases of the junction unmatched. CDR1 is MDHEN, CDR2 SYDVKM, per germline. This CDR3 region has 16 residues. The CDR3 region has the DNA TGTGCCAGCAGTTCCGCGACAGGGGGCTCCTACAATGAGCAGTTCTTC. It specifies CASSSATGGSYNEQFF.

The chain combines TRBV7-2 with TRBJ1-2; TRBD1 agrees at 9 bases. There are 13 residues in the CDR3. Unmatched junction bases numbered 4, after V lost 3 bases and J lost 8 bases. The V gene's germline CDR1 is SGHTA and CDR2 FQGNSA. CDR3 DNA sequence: TGTGCCAGCAGCTTGGGGACAGGGTGGGGCTACACCTTC. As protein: CASSLGTGWGYTF. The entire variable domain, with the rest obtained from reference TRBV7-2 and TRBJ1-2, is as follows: GAGVSQSPSNKVTEKGKDVELRCDPISGHTALYWYRQSLGQGLEFLIYFQGNSAPDKSGLPSDRFSAERTGGSVSTLTIQRTQQEDSAVYLCASSLGTGWGYTFGSGTRLTVV.

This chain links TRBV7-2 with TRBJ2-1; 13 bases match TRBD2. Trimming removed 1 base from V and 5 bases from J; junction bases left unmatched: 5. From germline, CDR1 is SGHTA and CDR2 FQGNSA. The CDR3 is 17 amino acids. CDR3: CASSLVGTSGVNNEQFF. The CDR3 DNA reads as TGTGCCAGCAGCTTAGTGGGGACTAGCGGGGTGAACAATGAGCAGTTCTTC. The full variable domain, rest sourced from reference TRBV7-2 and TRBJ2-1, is GAGVSQSPSNKVTEKGKDVELRCDPISGHTALYWYRQSLGQGLEFLIYFQGNSAPDKSGLPSDRFSAERTGGSVSTLTIQRTQQEDSAVYLCASSLVGTSGVNNEQFFGPGTRLTVL.

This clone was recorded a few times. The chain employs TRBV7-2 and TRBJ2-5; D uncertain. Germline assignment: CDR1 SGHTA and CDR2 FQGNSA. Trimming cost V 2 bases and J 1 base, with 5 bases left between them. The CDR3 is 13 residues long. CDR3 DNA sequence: TGTGCCAGCAGCTTATACAGCCAAGAGACCCAGTACTTC. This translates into CASSLYSQETQYF.

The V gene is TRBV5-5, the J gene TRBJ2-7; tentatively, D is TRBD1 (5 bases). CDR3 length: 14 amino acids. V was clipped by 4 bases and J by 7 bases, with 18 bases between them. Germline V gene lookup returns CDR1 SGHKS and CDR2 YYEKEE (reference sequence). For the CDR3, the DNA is TGTGCCAGCAGCCTCGTGGGTCGCGCAGGGGAGCAGTACGTC. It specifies CASSLVGRAGEQYV.

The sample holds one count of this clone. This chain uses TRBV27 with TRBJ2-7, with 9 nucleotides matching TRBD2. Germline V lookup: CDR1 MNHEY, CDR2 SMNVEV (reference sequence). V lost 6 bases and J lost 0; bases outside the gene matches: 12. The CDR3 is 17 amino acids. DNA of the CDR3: TGTGCCAGCAGACCCTCCGGGGCGGGGGGGTTCTCCTACGAGCAGTACGTC. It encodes CASRPSGAGGFSYEQYV.

CDR3 sequence reads: CASTQGGSGTEAFF. CDR3 in DNA: TGTGCCAGCACACAAGGGGGATCGGGGACTGAAGCTTTCTTT. The rearrangement links TRBV7-9 to TRBJ1-1; D possibly corresponds to TRBD1 (6 bases). This CDR3 has 14 amino acids. Trimming removed 7 bases from V and 5 bases from J, with 17 bases in between. Germline V gene data show CDR1 as SEHNR and CDR2 as FQNEAQ (reference sequence).

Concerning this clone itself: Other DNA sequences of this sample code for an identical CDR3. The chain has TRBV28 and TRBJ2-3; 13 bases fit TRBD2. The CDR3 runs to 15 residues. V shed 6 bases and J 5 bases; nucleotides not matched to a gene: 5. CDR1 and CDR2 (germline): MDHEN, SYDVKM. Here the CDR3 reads CASSSLAGGGDTQYF. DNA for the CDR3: TGTGCCAGCAGCTCACTAGCGGGAGGGGGAGATACGCAGTATTTT.

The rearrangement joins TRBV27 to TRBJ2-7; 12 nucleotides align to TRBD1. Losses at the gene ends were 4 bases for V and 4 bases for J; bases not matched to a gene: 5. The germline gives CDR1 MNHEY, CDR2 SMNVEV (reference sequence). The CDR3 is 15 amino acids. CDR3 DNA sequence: TGTGCCAGCAGTTCTCCGGGACAGGGGGCTTACGAGCAGTACTTC. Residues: CASSSPGQGAYEQYF.

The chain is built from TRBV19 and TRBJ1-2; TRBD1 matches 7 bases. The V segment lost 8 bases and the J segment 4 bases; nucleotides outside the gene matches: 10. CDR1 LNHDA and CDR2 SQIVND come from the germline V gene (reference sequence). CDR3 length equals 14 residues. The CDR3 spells CASHPPGTAYGYTF. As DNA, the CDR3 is TGTGCCAGTCATCCCCCCGGGACAGCCTATGGCTACACCTTC. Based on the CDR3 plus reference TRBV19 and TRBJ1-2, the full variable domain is DGGITQSPKYLFRKEGQNVTLSCEQNLNHDAMYWYRQDPGQGLRLIYYSQIVNDFQKGDIAEGYSVSREKKESFPLTVTSAQKNPTAFYLCASHPPGTAYGYTFGSGTRLTVV.

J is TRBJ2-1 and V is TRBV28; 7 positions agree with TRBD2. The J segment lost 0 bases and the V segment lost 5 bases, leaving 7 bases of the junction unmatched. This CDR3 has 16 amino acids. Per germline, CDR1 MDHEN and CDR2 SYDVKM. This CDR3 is CASSTSVLSSYNEQFF. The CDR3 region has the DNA TGTGCCAGCAGTACTAGCGTACTGAGCTCCTACAATGAGCAGTTCTTC.

Here the CDR3 reads CATSDPGLEQFF. CDR3 nucleotides: TGTGCCACCAGTGATCCAGGGCTTGAGCAGTTCTTC. The rearrangement joins TRBV24-1 to TRBJ2-1, with D perhaps matching TRBD1 (5 bases). The CDR3 sequence is 12 residues long. Germline lookup yields CDR1 KGHDR and CDR2 SFDVKD. Trimming stripped 3 bases from V and 9 bases from J, with 8 bases between.

CDR3 sequence: CASSPGIGGRKVTEAFF. CDR3 coding DNA: TGTGCCAGCAGTCCGGGGATCGGGGGGCGGAAGGTCACTGAAGCTTTCTTT. J is TRBJ1-1 and V is TRBV28, with a possible D match to TRBD1 (6 bases). This CDR3 has 17 residues. V lost 5 bases, J lost 4 bases, and 23 bases lay in between. Germline V gives CDR1 MDHEN, CDR2 SYDVKM.

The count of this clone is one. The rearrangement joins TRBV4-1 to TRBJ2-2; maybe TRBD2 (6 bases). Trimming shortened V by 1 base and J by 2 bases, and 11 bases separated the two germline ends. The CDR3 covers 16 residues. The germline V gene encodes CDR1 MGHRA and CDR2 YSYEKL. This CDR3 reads CASSQVPAGNTGELFF. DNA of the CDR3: TGCGCCAGCAGCCAAGTTCCGGCGGGAAACACCGGGGAGCTGTTTTTT.

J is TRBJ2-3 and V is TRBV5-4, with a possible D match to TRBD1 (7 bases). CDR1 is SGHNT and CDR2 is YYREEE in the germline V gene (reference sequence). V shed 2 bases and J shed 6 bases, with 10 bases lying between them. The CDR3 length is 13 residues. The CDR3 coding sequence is TGTGCCAGCAGCTTACAGGGGAGGGATACGCAGTATTTT. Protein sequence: CASSLQGRDTQYF. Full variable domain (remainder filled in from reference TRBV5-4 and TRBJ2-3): ETGVTQSPTHLIKTRGQQVTLRCSSQSGHNTVSWYQQALGQGPQFIFQYYREEENGRGNFPPRFSGLQFPNYSSELNVNALELDDSALYLCASSLQGRDTQYFGPGTRLTVL.

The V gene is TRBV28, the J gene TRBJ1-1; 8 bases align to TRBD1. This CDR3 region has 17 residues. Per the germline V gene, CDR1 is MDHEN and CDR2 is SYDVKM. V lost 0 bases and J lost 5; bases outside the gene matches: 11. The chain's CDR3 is CASSLWAGGKGRTEAFF. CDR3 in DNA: TGTGCCAGCAGTTTATGGGCAGGGGGCAAAGGGAGGACTGAAGCTTTCTTT.

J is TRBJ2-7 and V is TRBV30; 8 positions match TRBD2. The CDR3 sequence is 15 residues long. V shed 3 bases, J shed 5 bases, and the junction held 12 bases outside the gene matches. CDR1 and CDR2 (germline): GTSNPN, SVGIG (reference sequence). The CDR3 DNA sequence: TGTGCCTGGAGCCTAAAGATAGCGGGATCGGACGAGCAGTACTTC. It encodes CAWSLKIAGSDEQYF.

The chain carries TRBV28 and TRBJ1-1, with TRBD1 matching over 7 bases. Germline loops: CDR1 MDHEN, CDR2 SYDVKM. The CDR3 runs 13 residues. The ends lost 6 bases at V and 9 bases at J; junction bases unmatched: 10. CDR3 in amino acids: CASRADRARKAFF. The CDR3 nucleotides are TGTGCCAGCAGGGCCGACAGGGCAAGGAAAGCTTTCTTT.

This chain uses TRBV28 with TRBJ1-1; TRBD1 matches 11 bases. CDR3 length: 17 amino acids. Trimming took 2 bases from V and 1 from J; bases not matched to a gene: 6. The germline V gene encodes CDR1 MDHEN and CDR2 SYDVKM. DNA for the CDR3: TGTGCCAGCAGTTTAGTAGGGACAGGGGGTTCGAACACTGAAGCTTTCTTT. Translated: CASSLVGTGGSNTEAFF.

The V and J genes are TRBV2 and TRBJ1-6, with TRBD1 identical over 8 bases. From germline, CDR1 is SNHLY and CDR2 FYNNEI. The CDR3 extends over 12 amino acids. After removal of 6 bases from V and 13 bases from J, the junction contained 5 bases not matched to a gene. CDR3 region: CASSRGPLPLHF. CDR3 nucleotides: TGTGCCAGCAGCAGGGGGCCCCTTCCCCTCCACTTT.

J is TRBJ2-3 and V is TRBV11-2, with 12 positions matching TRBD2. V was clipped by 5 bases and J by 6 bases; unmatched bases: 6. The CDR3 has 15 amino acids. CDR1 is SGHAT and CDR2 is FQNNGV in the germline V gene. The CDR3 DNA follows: TGTGCCAGCAGCGCGAGACTAGCGGGAGCCGATACGCAGTATTTT. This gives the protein CASSARLAGADTQYF.

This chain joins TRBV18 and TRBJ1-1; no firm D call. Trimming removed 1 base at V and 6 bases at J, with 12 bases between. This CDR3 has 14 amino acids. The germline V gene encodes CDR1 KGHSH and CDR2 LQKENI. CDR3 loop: CASSPQYEGAEAFF. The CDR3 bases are TGTGCCAGCTCACCACAGTACGAGGGCGCTGAAGCTTTCTTT.

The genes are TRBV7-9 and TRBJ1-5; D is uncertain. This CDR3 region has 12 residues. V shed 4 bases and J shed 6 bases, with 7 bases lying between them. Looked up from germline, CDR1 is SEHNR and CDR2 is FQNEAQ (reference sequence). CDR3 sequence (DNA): TGTGCCAGCAGCTCAACGGGTCAGCCCCAGCATTTT. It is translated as CASSSTGQPQHF.